The 30 T cell receptor beta chains in this list originate from one sample, sequenced in a study of CXCR3-negative and CXCR3-positive naive CD8 T cells. Researchers prepared the TRB cDNA libraries using 5' RACE with UMI labels. TCRdb re-called the 5' RACE reads, yielding one record per CDR3 amino acid sequence without DNA. The table lists more than 80,000 distinct CDR3 sequences, with approximately 0.37% in the top ten. Study observations and caveats: Comparison of naive cells showed more hydrophobic TRB CDR3s in CXCR3-positive than in CXCR3-negative naive cells.

These receptors are not linked to any known antigen. Sequenced sample: naive CXCR3+ CD8+ T cells from blood. Subset indicated: CD45RO-CCR7+CD27+CD95- naive CD8+ T cells expressing CXCR3 (TNR3+). These receptors were collected from a human donor in good health. Some clones in this sample may be carry-over from other donors' samples.

The V call is TRBV4-2, the J call TRBJ2-7. The CDR3 is 16 residues long. CDR1 and CDR2 from the germline V gene are LGHNA and YNFKEQ. CDR3 loop: CASSQGGEFRKDEQYF.

The chain is built from TRBV9 and TRBJ2-5; the TCRdb D gene call, TRBD1, has no DNA to confirm it. There are 15 residues in the CDR3. Germline CDR1 is SGDLS and CDR2 is YYNGEE. This chain's CDR3 is CASSVATGAQETQYF. Full variable domain (outside the CDR3, taken from reference TRBV9 and TRBJ2-5): DSGVTQTPKHLITATGQRVTLRCSPRSGDLSVYWYQQSLDQGLQFLIQYYNGEERAKGNILERFSAQQFPDLHSELNLSSLELGDSALYFCASSVATGAQETQYFGPGTRLLVL.

CDR3 loop: CASRQDTTEAFF. The chain employs TRBV28 and TRBJ1-1. This CDR3 has 12 amino acids. The germline gives CDR1 MDHEN, CDR2 SYDVKM.

The chain employs TRBV18 and TRBJ1-6. CDR3 size: 17 residues. Germline V CDR1 and CDR2: KGHSH, LQKENI. This CDR3 is CASSPGVKSSYNSPLHF.

The chain joins TRBV29-1 to TRBJ2-7. The germline gives CDR1 SQVTM, CDR2 ANQGSEA. CDR3 length equals 12 residues. This chain's CDR3 is CSVGPAFYEQYF.

The J gene is TRBJ2-1, the V gene TRBV29-1; there is no DNA to check the TCRdb D call of TRBD1. The germline CDR1 and CDR2 sequences are SQVTM and ANQGSEA. The CDR3 totals 15 residues. The CDR3 here is CSVEDDRVHYNEQFF.

The chain recombines TRBV25-1 with TRBJ2-7; checking the TCRdb D call of TRBD1 is not possible without DNA. The CDR3 is 14 amino acids. From germline, CDR1 is MGHDK and CDR2 SYGVNS. This chain's CDR3 is CASSSWGQFYEQYF.

The chain has TRBV28 and TRBJ1-1; TCRdb's D call, TRBD1, is unchecked because there is no DNA. CDR3 size: 14 residues. Looked up from germline, CDR1 is MDHEN and CDR2 is SYDVKM. CDR3 residues: CASSLSWGHVEAFF.

The V call is TRBV12-3 or TRBV12-4, the J call TRBJ1-5; the TRBD1 assignment by TCRdb is unverifiable without DNA. This CDR3 is built from 15 residues. CDR3 in amino acids: CTSRQLGDSNQPQHF.

J is TRBJ2-2 and V is TRBV6-6. Germline V gene sequence: CDR1 MNHNY, CDR2 SVGAGI (reference sequence). This CDR3 spans 12 amino acids. The CDR3 sequence is CASSYDTGELFF.

The CDR3: CSVEEAGMVQETQYF. This chain joins TRBV29-1 and TRBJ2-5; with no DNA, the TCRdb D assignment of TRBD1 cannot be verified. This CDR3 is 15 amino acids long. In germline, CDR1 is SQVTM, CDR2 ANQGSEA.

The rearrangement links TRBV28 to TRBJ2-5; TCRdb's D call of TRBD1 is untestable without DNA. CDR3 length: 16 amino acids. CDR1 is MDHEN and CDR2 is SYDVKM in the germline V gene. CDR3 region: CASSLYPDRGEETQYF.

The chain joins TRBV2 to TRBJ2-1. CDR3 length: 13 amino acids. CDR1 SNHLY and CDR2 FYNNEI come from the germline V gene. The CDR3 protein is CASSETLGNKQFF.

The J gene is TRBJ2-7, the V gene TRBV23-1. TRBV23-1 is known as an ORF, though its function is uncertain. This CDR3 is 13 amino acids long. Here the CDR3 reads CASQHDSPYEQYF.

V is TRBV5-1 and J is TRBJ1-1. The CDR3 runs 14 residues. The germline V gene has CDR1 SGHRS and CDR2 YFSETQ. This chain's CDR3 is CASSLDIGNTEAFF.

This chain links TRBV20-1 with TRBJ1-6; TCRdb returns TRBD1, unconfirmable since there is no DNA. The length of the CDR3 is 15 residues. The germline V gene encodes CDR1 DFQATT and CDR2 SNEGSKA (reference sequence). CDR3 sequence: CSAPAGRGGNSPLHF.

The J gene is TRBJ1-1, the V gene TRBV7-9; the D call of TRBD1 rests on TCRdb alone, since no DNA is present to check it. This CDR3 region has 16 residues. CDR1 and CDR2 from the germline V gene are SEHNR and FQNEAQ (reference sequence). CDR3 loop: CASSFATTGRPVEAFF.

This chain joins TRBV19 and TRBJ1-6; the TCRdb call, TRBD1, lacks DNA for checking. Germline CDR1 LNHDA, CDR2 SQIVND (reference sequence). CDR3 length equals 16 residues. The chain's CDR3 is CASSRSGHSYNSPLHF.

The chain links TRBV6-5 to TRBJ2-1; TCRdb gives TRBD1 as the D gene, but with no DNA this cannot be confirmed. The CDR3 loop spans 14 amino acids. Per germline, CDR1 MNHEY and CDR2 SVGAGI. CDR3 loop: CASSYGGHINEQFF.

The CDR3 spells CASSLAGAGEQFF. This chain links TRBV4-1 with TRBJ2-1; there is no DNA to check the TCRdb D call of TRBD2. CDR1 and CDR2 (germline): MGHRA, YSYEKL. The CDR3 has 13 residues.

This chain uses TRBV7-6 with TRBJ2-1. In germline, CDR1 is SGHVS, CDR2 FNYEAQ. The CDR3 is 15 amino acids. CDR3 protein: CASSLDLDSYNEQFF.

The genes are TRBV13 and TRBJ2-1. Germline CDR1 is PRHDT and CDR2 is FYEKMQ (reference sequence). The CDR3 extends over 15 amino acids. CDR3: CASSFGLAEPNEQFF.

V usage is TRBV7-3 and J usage is TRBJ1-1. The CDR3 loop spans 12 amino acids. The germline V gene encodes CDR1 SGHTA and CDR2 FQGTGA. The CDR3 here is CASSPTPPEAFF.

The J gene is TRBJ1-2, the V gene TRBV7-9. This CDR3 has 13 amino acids. CDR1 is SEHNR, CDR2 FQNEAQ, per germline (reference sequence). CDR3 residues: CASSSDWMTGYTF.

The J gene is TRBJ2-1, the V gene TRBV6-5; TCRdb proposes TRBD2, but this gene call is untestable without DNA. CDR1 is MNHEY and CDR2 is SVGAGI in the germline V gene. This CDR3 is 15 amino acids long. The chain's CDR3 is CASAPEGFTNNEQFF.

This chain joins TRBV29-1 and TRBJ1-2; TCRdb outputs TRBD1, but without DNA this stays unchecked. Germline V gene sequence: CDR1 SQVTM, CDR2 ANQGSEA. CDR3 size: 14 residues. The CDR3 protein is CSVEGVGTNYGYTF.

The chain recombines TRBV6-5 with TRBJ1-1. This CDR3 has 11 amino acids. The germline CDR1 and CDR2 sequences are MNHEY and SVGAGI. CDR3 amino acids: CASKINTEAFF.

The chain links TRBV20-1 to TRBJ2-7; TCRdb's D call of TRBD1 is untestable without DNA. The germline V gene has CDR1 DFQATT and CDR2 SNEGSKA (reference sequence). CDR3 size: 19 residues. The CDR3 sequence is CSARDKGGRTGSHSYEQYF.

V gene TRBV12-3 or TRBV12-4 combines with J gene TRBJ2-3. The CDR3 sequence is 14 residues long. CDR3 sequence: CASSTSGSTDTQYF.

The chain is built from TRBV3-1 and TRBJ2-7. The CDR3 has 13 amino acids. Germline V CDR1 and CDR2: LGHDT, YNNKEL (reference sequence). The CDR3: CASSQEWSYEQYF.